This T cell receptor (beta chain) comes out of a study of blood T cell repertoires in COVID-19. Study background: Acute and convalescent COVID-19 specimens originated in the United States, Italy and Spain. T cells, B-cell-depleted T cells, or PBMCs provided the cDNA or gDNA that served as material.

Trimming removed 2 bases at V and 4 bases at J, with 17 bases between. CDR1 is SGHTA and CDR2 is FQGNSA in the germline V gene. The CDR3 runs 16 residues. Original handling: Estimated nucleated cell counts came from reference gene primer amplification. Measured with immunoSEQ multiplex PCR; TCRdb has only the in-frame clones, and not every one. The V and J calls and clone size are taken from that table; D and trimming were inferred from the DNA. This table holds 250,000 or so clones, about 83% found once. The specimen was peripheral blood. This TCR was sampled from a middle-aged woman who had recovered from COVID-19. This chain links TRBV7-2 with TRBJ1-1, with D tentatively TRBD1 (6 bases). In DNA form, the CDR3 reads TGTGCCAGCAGCTTACAGTCCGGGACAATACGCACTGAAGCTTTCTTT. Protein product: CASSLQSGTIRTEAFF.